The 8 T cell receptor beta chains below all came from one sample that was sequenced in a study of T cell responses to AZD1222 COVID-19 vaccine. Sequenced by immunoSEQ multiplex PCR; TCRdb stores in-frame clones only, minus some. The sample lists about 59,000 clones; roughly 89% were seen once. The sample in question was peripheral blood, obtained 28 days after the second AZD1222 dose. These receptors all come from an adult who received the AZD1222 COVID-19 vaccine.

The gene calls are TRBV3-1 (or the pseudogene TRBV3-2) and TRBJ2-3; D may match TRBD1 or TRBD2 (5 bases each). CDR1 LGHDT and CDR2 YNNKEL come from the germline V gene (reference sequence). The CDR3 consists of 16 residues. The germline V and J ends were trimmed by 4 bases and 0 bases, with 14 bases remaining between them. In DNA form, the CDR3 reads TGTGCCAGCAGCCGAGGGACGGTCACTAGCACAGATACGCAGTATTTT. Translated: CASSRGTVTSTDTQYF.

J is TRBJ2-2 and V is TRBV7-2, with 7 bases fitting TRBD2. Germline V gene data show CDR1 as SGHTA and CDR2 as FQGNSA. This CDR3 is built from 17 residues. Trimming took 5 bases from V and 8 from J; bases not matched to a gene: 17. CDR3: CASSVTLASVVEGELFF. In DNA form, the CDR3 reads TGTGCCAGCAGCGTCACACTAGCGTCTGTGGTCGAAGGGGAGCTGTTTTTT.

J is TRBJ2-1 and V is TRBV21-1. TRBV21-1 is noted as a pseudogene. CDR3 length: 16 residues. The CDR3: CASRVVVGKLGNEQFF. The CDR3 region has the DNA TGTGCCAGCAGGGTGGTTGTGGGGAAACTTGGGAATGAGCAGTTCTTC.

This chain links TRBV29-1 with TRBJ2-5; perhaps D is TRBD1 or TRBD2 (5 bases each). Germline V gene data show CDR1 as SQVTM and CDR2 as ANQGSEA. Trimming removed 6 bases from V and 3 bases from J, with 14 bases in between. This CDR3 contains 13 residues. The CDR3 protein is CSVGVGRKETQYF. The CDR3 bases are TGCAGCGTCGGGGTGGGGCGCAAAGAGACCCAGTACTTC.

In its sample, this clone ranks as medium-sized. The rearrangement links TRBV7-9 to TRBJ1-1, with TRBD1 identical over 11 bases. The germline gives CDR1 SEHNR, CDR2 FQNEAQ (reference sequence). The CDR3 extends over 16 amino acids. With V trimmed by 5 bases and J by 5 bases, 10 bases remained unmatched. The CDR3 bases are TGTGCCAGCAGCCTGGGGACAGGGGGGAGAGGGACTGAAGCTTTCTTT. Translating it yields CASSLGTGGRGTEAFF.

The genes are TRBV24-1 and TRBJ2-5; no reliable D call. Trimming took off 0 bases at V and 5 bases at J, with 0 bases between the two ends. The germline V gene has CDR1 KGHDR and CDR2 SFDVKD. The CDR3 spans 11 residues. The CDR3 spells CATSDLETQYF. The CDR3, as DNA: TGTGCCACCAGTGATTTGGAGACCCAGTACTTC.

The gene calls are TRBV7-8 and TRBJ1-2; D is unclear. CDR1 and CDR2 (germline): SGHVS, FQNEAQ. V was cut by 1 base and J by 6 bases, with 12 bases left in between. This CDR3 comprises 14 residues. This chain's CDR3 is CASSLVLTSHGYTF. CDR3 nucleotides: TGTGCCAGCAGCTTAGTATTGACATCGCATGGCTACACCTTC.

The chain employs TRBV11-2 and TRBJ1-1; no reliable D call. This CDR3 has 14 residues. CDR1 is SGHAT and CDR2 is FQNNGV in the germline V gene. Trimming stripped 3 bases from V and 2 bases from J, with 10 bases between. The CDR3 bases are TGTGCCAGCAGCTTCGGGATGGCAAACACTGAAGCTTTCTTT. Translating it yields CASSFGMANTEAFF.